Presented here are 2 T cell receptor beta chains from one specimen sequenced in a study of cytomegalovirus exposure and HLA in healthy donors. Using immunoSEQ multiplex PCR, the repertoire was profiled, and TCRdb retains in-frame clones only, with some absent. The data show roughly 330,000 clones, roughly 87% seen once. Sequencing used PBMCs. Every receptor here comes from a woman under 40 in good health and CMV-seropositive.

The chain recombines TRBV28 with TRBJ1-1; 10 nucleotides line up with TRBD1. Germline CDR1 MDHEN, CDR2 SYDVKM. After removal of 5 bases from V and 0 bases from J, the junction contained 6 bases not matched to a gene. The CDR3 has 16 amino acids. In DNA, the CDR3 is TGTGCCAGCAGTACCGGACAGGGGGTTATGAACACTGAAGCTTTCTTT. Translated: CASSTGQGVMNTEAFF.

This sequence joins TRBV11-1 and TRBJ2-1, with 10 bases that match TRBD2. The ends lost 5 bases at V and 2 bases at J; junction bases unmatched: 9. The V gene's germline CDR1 is SGHAT and CDR2 FQDESV (reference sequence). This CDR3 contains 17 residues. CDR3 sequence (DNA): TGTGCCAGCAGCCCAAAAGGGGGACTAGCGCCCTACAATGAGCAGTTCTTC. Amino acid sequence: CASSPKGGLAPYNEQFF.